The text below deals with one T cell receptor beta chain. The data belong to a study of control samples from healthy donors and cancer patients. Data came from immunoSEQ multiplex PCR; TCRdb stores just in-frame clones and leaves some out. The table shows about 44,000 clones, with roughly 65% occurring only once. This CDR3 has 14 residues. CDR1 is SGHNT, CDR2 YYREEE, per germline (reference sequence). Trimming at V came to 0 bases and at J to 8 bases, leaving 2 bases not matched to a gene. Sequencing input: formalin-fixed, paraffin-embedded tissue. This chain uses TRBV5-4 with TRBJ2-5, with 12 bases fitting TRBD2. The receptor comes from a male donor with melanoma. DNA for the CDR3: TGTGCCAGCAGCTTGGCGACTAGCGGGAGAACCCAGTACTTC. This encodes CASSLATSGRTQYF.